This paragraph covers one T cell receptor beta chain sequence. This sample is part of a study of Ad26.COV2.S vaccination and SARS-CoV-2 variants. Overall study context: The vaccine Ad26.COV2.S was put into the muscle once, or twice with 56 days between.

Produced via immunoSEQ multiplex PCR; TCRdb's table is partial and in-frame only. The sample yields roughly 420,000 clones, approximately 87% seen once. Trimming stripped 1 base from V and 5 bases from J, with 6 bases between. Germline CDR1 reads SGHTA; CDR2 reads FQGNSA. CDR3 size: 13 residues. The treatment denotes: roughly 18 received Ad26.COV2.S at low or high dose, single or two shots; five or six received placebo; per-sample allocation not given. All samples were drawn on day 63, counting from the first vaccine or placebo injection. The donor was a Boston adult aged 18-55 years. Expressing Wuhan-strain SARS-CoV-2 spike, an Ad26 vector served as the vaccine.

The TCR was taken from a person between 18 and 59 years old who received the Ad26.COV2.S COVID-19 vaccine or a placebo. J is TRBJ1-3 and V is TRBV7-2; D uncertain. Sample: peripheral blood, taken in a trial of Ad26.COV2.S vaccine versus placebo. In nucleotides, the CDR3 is TGTGCCAGCAGCTTAGGGCCCAGAAACACCATATATTTT. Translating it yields CASSLGPRNTIYF.